Shown below are 21 T cell receptor beta chains from a single sample sequenced in a study of OX40 agonist ivuxolimab in advanced cancers. Assay: immunoSEQ multiplex PCR; the TCRdb copy retains only in-frame clones and omits some. Among approximately 99,000 clones listed, approximately 95% were seen once. Sequenced here: CD4+ or CD8+ T cells sorted from blood, sampled in a trial of the OX40 agonist ivuxolimab. All receptors derive from an adult with an advanced solid tumor such as melanoma, head and neck, liver or kidney cancer.

V usage is TRBV19 and J usage is TRBJ1-2; TRBD1 matches at 8 bases. Germline trimming cut 7 bases from V and 2 bases from J; bases unmatched to any gene: 6. The CDR3 has 14 amino acids. Germline V gene lookup returns CDR1 LNHDA and CDR2 SQIVND (reference sequence). CDR3 loop: CASTSDRVNYGYTF. The CDR3 bases are TGTGCCAGTACCTCGGACAGGGTCAACTATGGCTACACCTTC. The full variable domain, completed using reference TRBV19 and TRBJ1-2, is DGGITQSPKYLFRKEGQNVTLSCEQNLNHDAMYWYRQDPGQGLRLIYYSQIVNDFQKGDIAEGYSVSREKKESFPLTVTSAQKNPTAFYLCASTSDRVNYGYTFGSGTRLTVV.

CDR3 sequence reads: CAISGGEAPNYGYTF. The CDR3 DNA reads TGTGCCATCAGTGGCGGCGAAGCCCCTAACTATGGCTACACCTTC. The rearrangement links TRBV10-3 to TRBJ1-2; no reliable D call. Trimming shortened V by 4 bases and J by 0 bases, and 12 bases separated the two germline ends. The CDR3 consists of 15 residues. Germline CDR1 and CDR2: ENHRY and SYGVKD.

This clone was detected a few times. The gene calls are TRBV5-1 and TRBJ1-6, with unresolved D. V was trimmed by 1 base and J by 7 bases, leaving 6 bases between them. The germline gives CDR1 SGHRS, CDR2 YFSETQ. The CDR3 totals 13 residues. The CDR3 here is CASSLQANSPLHF. The CDR3 DNA reads as TGCGCCAGCAGCTTGCAGGCAAATTCACCCCTCCACTTT.

This chain connects TRBV25-1 to TRBJ2-7; the D is unclear. Germline CDR1 reads MGHDK; CDR2 reads SYGVNS. V lost 7 bases and J 0 bases, leaving 10 bases between the germline ends. This CDR3 spans 13 amino acids. The CDR3 sequence: CASTGRISYEQYF. Here the CDR3 DNA reads TGTGCCAGCACCGGCCGTATCTCCTACGAGCAGTACTTC.

This sequence joins TRBV7-2 and TRBJ1-2; 7 bases map to TRBD1. V shed 3 bases, J shed 3 bases, and the junction held 4 bases outside the gene matches. CDR3 length equals 14 residues. Germline V lookup: CDR1 SGHTA, CDR2 FQGNSA. CDR3 loop: CASSFPGGDYGYTF. The DNA for the CDR3 is TGTGCCAGCAGCTTTCCAGGGGGTGACTATGGCTACACCTTC. Full variable domain (remainder filled in from reference TRBV7-2 and TRBJ1-2): GAGVSQSPSNKVTEKGKDVELRCDPISGHTALYWYRQSLGQGLEFLIYFQGNSAPDKSGLPSDRFSAERTGGSVSTLTIQRTQQEDSAVYLCASSFPGGDYGYTFGSGTRLTVV.

The rearrangement uses TRBV18 and TRBJ1-2; no firm D call. The ends were cut back, 5 bases at V and 1 base at J, with 11 bases in the middle. The CDR3 runs 14 residues. Germline CDR1 reads KGHSH; CDR2 reads LQKENI. The CDR3 spells CASSSRTDNYGYTF. The CDR3 DNA sequence: TGTGCCAGCTCATCCCGGACGGATAACTATGGCTACACCTTC.

The V call is TRBV15, the J call TRBJ2-7, with unresolved D. CDR3 size: 14 residues. V was clipped by 1 base and J by 2 bases, with 9 bases between them. The germline gives CDR1 LNHNV, CDR2 YYDKDF (reference sequence). The CDR3 sequence: CATSRAVQPYEQYF. CDR3 nucleotide sequence: TGTGCCACCAGCAGAGCCGTCCAACCCTACGAGCAGTACTTC.

The chain carries TRBV27 and TRBJ1-1; 7 bases map to TRBD1. Germline trimming cut 6 bases from V and 0 bases from J; bases unmatched to any gene: 4. CDR1 and CDR2 from the germline V gene are MNHEY and SMNVEV (reference sequence). The CDR3 spans 14 residues. CDR3 in DNA: TGTGCCAGCAGGTACAGGGGATTGAACACTGAAGCTTTCTTT. Encoded protein: CASRYRGLNTEAFF.

V and J are TRBV2 and TRBJ1-2, with 12 bases fitting TRBD1. This CDR3 contains 14 residues. The V gene end was trimmed by 6 bases and the J gene end by 4 bases; junction bases not matched to a gene: 3. Per the germline V gene, CDR1 is SNHLY and CDR2 is FYNNEI. CDR3 nucleotide sequence: TGTGCCAGCAGGGGGGACAGGGGGCTCTATGGCTACACCTTC. Its translation is CASRGDRGLYGYTF.

This chain's CDR3 is CASTENTEAFF. The CDR3 nucleotides are TGCGCCAGCACCGAAAACACTGAAGCTTTCTTT. The chain employs TRBV10-2 and TRBJ1-1; no firm D call. This CDR3 is built from 11 residues. V was cut by 7 bases and J by 2 bases, with 5 bases left in between. Per the germline V gene, CDR1 is WSHSY and CDR2 is SAAADI.

The chain couples TRBV10-3 to TRBJ1-1; TRBD1 agrees at 9 bases. Germline CDR1 is ENHRY and CDR2 is SYGVKD. CDR3 length: 15 residues. After removal of 10 bases from V and 2 bases from J, the junction contained 11 bases not matched to a gene. The CDR3 sequence is CATILGTGTNTEAFF. The CDR3 DNA reads TGTGCCACCATTCTAGGGACAGGGACTAACACTGAAGCTTTCTTT.

V and J are TRBV4-1 and TRBJ2-7; D possibly matches TRBD1 or TRBD2 (5 bases each). Trimming took 4 bases from V and 0 from J, leaving 7 bases between them. This CDR3 is built from 13 residues. Germline CDR1 reads MGHRA; CDR2 reads YSYEKL. For the CDR3, the DNA is TGCGCCAGCAGCCCGAGGGGCTCCTACGAGCAGTACTTC. Its translation is CASSPRGSYEQYF.

V gene TRBV15 combines with J gene TRBJ2-3; 8 positions match TRBD2. J lost 4 bases, V lost 5 bases, and 11 bases had no gene match. The germline V gene has CDR1 LNHNV and CDR2 YYDKDF (reference sequence). The CDR3 loop spans 16 amino acids. The CDR3 spells CATSPRVAGKSDTQYF. In DNA form, the CDR3 reads TGTGCCACCAGCCCTCGGGTAGCGGGAAAGTCAGATACGCAGTATTTT.

The chain combines TRBV7-9 with TRBJ1-1; D is unresolved. This CDR3 spans 16 amino acids. The germline V gene encodes CDR1 SEHNR and CDR2 FQNEAQ (reference sequence). Trimming stripped 2 bases from V and 0 bases from J, with 13 bases between. CDR3 region: CASSLKGLDMNTEAFF. The CDR3, as DNA: TGTGCCAGCAGCTTAAAGGGCCTTGACATGAACACTGAAGCTTTCTTT.

This sequence joins TRBV9 and TRBJ2-3; 8 nucleotides match TRBD1. The junction had 4 bases not matched to a gene; V was cut back by 4 bases and J by 0 bases. Germline CDR1 and CDR2: SGDLS and YYNGEE. The CDR3 runs to 15 residues. CDR3 sequence: CASSSRTGSTDTQYF. The CDR3 nucleotides read TGTGCCAGCAGCTCACGGACAGGGAGCACAGATACGCAGTATTTT.

J is TRBJ1-2 and V is TRBV6-5; D is possibly TRBD1 (5 bases). Trimming cost V 0 bases and J 7 bases, with 9 bases left between them. This CDR3 spans 13 amino acids. Germline V CDR1 and CDR2: MNHEY, SVGAGI. CDR3: CASSYSGASGYTF. CDR3 sequence (DNA): TGTGCCAGCAGTTACTCAGGGGCCAGTGGCTACACCTTC.

DNA of the CDR3: TGTGCCTGGAGTCATACCGGGACAGGGAGATTTTACGAGCAGTACTTC. Translating gives CAWSHTGTGRFYEQYF. The chain has TRBV30 and TRBJ2-7, with 9 bases fitting TRBD1. V gave up 2 bases and J gave up 4 bases; unmatched junction bases: 12. The CDR3 spans 16 residues. Germline CDR1 reads GTSNPN; CDR2 reads SVGIG (reference sequence).

The chain carries TRBV11-2 and TRBJ1-1; 10 positions agree with TRBD1. This CDR3 contains 17 residues. CDR1 is SGHAT and CDR2 is FQNNGV in the germline V gene. The junction had 6 bases not matched to a gene; V was cut back by 2 bases and J by 0 bases. Here the CDR3 DNA reads TGTGCCAGCAGCTTACTCGACAGGGGGCCTATGAACACTGAAGCTTTCTTT. This codes for CASSLLDRGPMNTEAFF. The variable domain in full, completed from reference TRBV11-2 and TRBJ1-1, reads EAGVAQSPRYKIIEKRQSVAFWCNPISGHATLYWYQQILGQGPKLLIQFQNNGVVDDSQLPKDRFSAERLKGVDSTLKIQPAKLEDSAVYLCASSLLDRGPMNTEAFFGQGTRLTVV.

This chain links TRBV6-1 with TRBJ2-1; the match to TRBD2 covers 7 bases. CDR1 and CDR2 from the germline V gene are MNHNS and SASEGT. The CDR3 spans 15 residues. J was trimmed by 6 bases and V by 5 bases; bases with no gene match: 10. CDR3 protein: CASSSGTTDANEQFF. The CDR3 nucleotides are TGTGCCAGCAGTTCCGGGACTACCGATGCCAATGAGCAGTTCTTC.

The chain uses TRBV10-1 and TRBJ2-5, with 9 nucleotides matching TRBD1. Germline CDR1 reads WNHNN; CDR2 reads SYGVQD (reference sequence). CDR3 length equals 14 residues. The V gene end was trimmed by 8 bases and the J gene end by 5 bases; junction bases not matched to a gene: 9. The CDR3 region has the DNA TGCGCCAGCCTTGAAAGGGACAGGGTGGAGACCCAGTACTTC. Translated, it gives CASLERDRVETQYF.

The chain joins TRBV2 to TRBJ1-4, with D unresolved. The germline V gene encodes CDR1 SNHLY and CDR2 FYNNEI. There are 14 residues in the CDR3. V lost 3 bases to trimming and J lost 5 bases, with 10 bases between them. The CDR3 region has the DNA TGTGCCAGCAGTGAGGGATACGGGAATGAAAAACTGTTTTTT. Translation: CASSEGYGNEKLFF. Variable domain in full (rest from reference TRBV2 and TRBJ1-4): EPEVTQTPSHQVTQMGQEVILRCVPISNHLYFYWYRQILGQKVEFLVSFYNNEISEKSEIFDDQFSVERPDGSNFTLKIRSTKLEDSAMYFCASSEGYGNEKLFFGSGTQLSVL.